This TCR beta chain originates from a study of shared clonotypes between healthy human individuals. Study observations and caveats: Relative to their counterparts shared across all four donors, non-shared clonotypes exhibited diminished generation probabilities. Compared with memory subsets, naive subsets generally had larger estimated richness.

Researchers divided each subset's genomic DNA evenly across several immunoSEQ plates. TCRdb's table, derived via immunoSEQ multiplex PCR, lists solely in-frame clones and lacks some. Here the sample spans more than 2,000,000 clones, around 90% being singletons. The CDR3 runs to 12 residues. The germline CDR1 and CDR2 sequences are GTSNPN and SVGIG (reference sequence). V was trimmed by 7 bases and J by 5 bases, leaving 14 bases between them. Concerning this clone: Its antigen is unidentified.

The sample consisted of naive CD4+ T cells sorted from blood. The subset denotes: CD45RA+ positively selected. V and J are TRBV30 and TRBJ2-5; possible D gene TRBD2, 7 bases. The TCR sequence derives from a man aged 18 to 30 in good health. In nucleotides, the CDR3 is TGTGCCTCCGGTGGGGGGGCGGAGACCCAGTACTTC. It encodes CASGGGAETQYF.